Below, 14 T cell receptor beta chains from the same sample are listed, as sequenced in a study of T cell responses to AZD1222 COVID-19 vaccine. TCRdb's table, derived via immunoSEQ multiplex PCR, lists solely in-frame clones and lacks some. Among about 160,000 clones listed, just over 90% were seen once. This specimen was peripheral blood, taken on day 0 of MenACWY control vaccination. These receptors all come from an adult in good health.

J is TRBJ2-2 and V is TRBV12-3 or TRBV12-4; no clear D gene. The CDR3 covers 13 residues. Trimming left V 4 bases short and J 3 bases short, with 6 bases between. This chain's CDR3 is CASSWLDTGELFF. For the CDR3, the DNA is TGTGCCAGCAGTTGGCTAGACACCGGGGAGCTGTTTTTT.

The rearrangement links TRBV27 to TRBJ1-6, with 7 bases fitting TRBD1. The CDR3 contains 16 residues. After removal of 5 bases from V and 5 bases from J, the junction contained 9 bases not matched to a gene. Germline CDR1 MNHEY, CDR2 SMNVEV (reference sequence). DNA of the CDR3: TGTGCCAGCAGTGGAGGGGGCGGAAGGAATAATTCACCCCTCCACTTT. Protein product: CASSGGGGRNNSPLHF.

This chain connects TRBV28 to TRBJ1-6, with D maybe TRBD1 (5 bases). Between the trimmed V and J ends, which lost 3 bases and 2 bases, there was a span of 14 bases. Germline loops: CDR1 MDHEN, CDR2 SYDVKM. The CDR3 totals 17 residues. CDR3 protein: CASSFPGTIAYNSPLHF. In DNA, the CDR3 is TGTGCCAGCAGTTTCCCAGGGACTATAGCCTATAATTCACCCCTCCACTTT. The variable domain in full, completed from reference TRBV28 and TRBJ1-6, reads DVKVTQSSRYLVKRTGEKVFLECVQDMDHENMFWYRQDPGLGLRLIYFSYDVKMKEKGDIPEGYSVSREKKERFSLILESASTNQTSMYLCASSFPGTIAYNSPLHFGNGTRLTVT.

The chain couples TRBV9 to TRBJ1-2; D is perhaps TRBD1 (5 bases). V dropped 4 bases and J dropped 6 bases, with 22 bases sitting between them. CDR1 SGDLS and CDR2 YYNGEE come from the germline V gene. This CDR3 comprises 16 residues. CDR3 sequence: CASSPAGTPFRNGYTF. CDR3 coding DNA: TGTGCCAGCAGCCCTGCGGGGACTCCTTTTCGGAATGGCTACACCTTC.

This rearrangement joins TRBV4-3 to TRBJ2-1; tentative D call: TRBD2 (6 bases). The ends were cut back, 0 bases at V and 7 bases at J, with 19 bases in the middle. There are 17 residues in the CDR3. Germline-derived CDR1 and CDR2 are LGHNA and YSLEER. The CDR3, as DNA: TGCGCCAGCAGCCAAGATCTCGGAAGAAGGGCGGGGAATGAGCAGTTCTTC. Amino acids: CASSQDLGRRAGNEQFF.

This clone has just one count. The chain has TRBV5-4 and TRBJ1-2; 9 positions agree with TRBD1. This CDR3 has 14 amino acids. V shed 0 bases, J shed 3 bases, and the junction held 0 bases outside the gene matches. CDR1 and CDR2 (germline): SGHNT, YYREEE (reference sequence). CDR3 sequence (DNA): TGTGCCAGCAGCTTGGACAGGGGGCACTATGGCTACACCTTC. Translation: CASSLDRGHYGYTF.

The chain has TRBV27 and TRBJ1-2; a possible D gene is TRBD1 (6 bases). The V gene's germline CDR1 is MNHEY and CDR2 SMNVEV (reference sequence). The CDR3 length is 15 residues. With 5 bases removed from V and 5 bases from J, the gap between germline ends came to 18 bases. The CDR3 DNA sequence: TGTGCCAGCAGTCTAGAGACAGGTCCCATATATGGCTACACCTTC. Amino acids: CASSLETGPIYGYTF.

This sequence joins TRBV20-1 and TRBJ1-5; 11 positions agree with TRBD1. There are 16 residues in the CDR3. The trim removed 6 bases at V and 5 bases at J, leaving 12 bases unmatched. Germline loops: CDR1 DFQATT, CDR2 SNEGSKA (reference sequence). CDR3 sequence reads: CSASGQGAREYQPQHF. The CDR3 DNA reads as TGCAGTGCCAGTGGACAGGGGGCGAGGGAATATCAGCCCCAGCATTTT.

This clone was found a few times. V and J are TRBV6-6 and TRBJ1-3; D is undetermined. The CDR3 runs to 14 residues. The V and J ends lost 0 bases and 4 bases respectively, with 7 bases between them. In germline, CDR1 is MNHNY, CDR2 SVGAGI (reference sequence). The CDR3 coding sequence is TGTGCCAGCAGTTACTCCCAGGACGGAAACACCATATATTTT. Amino acids: CASSYSQDGNTIYF.

This rearrangement joins TRBV5-1 to TRBJ1-4; D possibly corresponds to TRBD1 (5 bases). Trimming took 5 bases from V and 2 from J, leaving 13 bases between them. CDR1 is SGHRS, CDR2 YFSETQ, per germline. The CDR3 extends over 15 amino acids. The CDR3 nucleotides are TGCGCCAGCAGGGGCAGCCCAGGGACTAATGAAAAACTGTTTTTT. Residues: CASRGSPGTNEKLFF.

This sequence joins TRBV5-1 and TRBJ1-3, with D tentatively TRBD1 (6 bases). The CDR3 loop spans 17 amino acids. The V end lost 0 bases, the J end lost 9 bases, and 22 bases lay between the germline ends. Germline V gene sequence: CDR1 SGHRS, CDR2 YFSETQ. The CDR3 DNA follows: TGCGCCAGCAGCTTGGAAGGACAGAAAGGGTGGGACTCCACCATATATTTT. It is translated as CASSLEGQKGWDSTIYF.

The genes are TRBV7-2 and TRBJ2-7, with TRBD2 matching over 12 bases. Trimming removed 5 bases from V and 5 bases from J; junction bases left unmatched: 4. Germline V CDR1 and CDR2: SGHTA, FQGNSA. CDR3 length: 14 amino acids. This chain's CDR3 is CASSPRLAGDEQYF. The DNA of the CDR3 is TGTGCCAGCAGCCCCAGACTAGCGGGAGACGAGCAGTACTTC.

The chain couples TRBV15 to TRBJ2-5, with D perhaps matching TRBD2 (6 bases). The germline CDR1 and CDR2 sequences are LNHNV and YYDKDF (reference sequence). Trimming shortened V by 1 base and J by 2 bases, and 8 bases separated the two germline ends. The CDR3 is 14 residues long. This CDR3 reads CATSRGGGQETQYF. The CDR3 DNA reads as TGTGCCACCAGCAGAGGTGGAGGGCAAGAGACCCAGTACTTC.

The V call is TRBV3-1 (or the pseudogene TRBV3-2), the J call TRBJ1-1; 9 bases are a match to TRBD1. The CDR3 has 16 residues. The V gene's germline CDR1 is LGHDT and CDR2 YNNKEL (reference sequence). V dropped 2 bases and J dropped 5; count of bases not matched to a gene: 9. The CDR3 DNA sequence: TGTGCCAGCAGCCAACCCGGGACAGGGAGGGGGACTGAAGCTTTCTTT. Its translation is CASSQPGTGRGTEAFF.